The 19 T cell receptor beta chains below were found in one sample sequenced in a study of early T cells in non-severe SARS-CoV-2 infection. From the 5' RACE reads, TCRdb called clonotypes with MiXCR, one entry per CDR3 protein. Here the sample spans 70,000 to 85,000 distinct CDR3 sequences, more than 10% being singletons. The input for sequencing was whole blood, taken at baseline. The receptors were gathered from an adult who was a healthcare worker with PCR-confirmed SARS-CoV-2 infection or an uninfected control (not recorded which). The donor label of this sample is uncertain.

Relative to its sample, this clonotype is medium-sized. V usage is TRBV5-1 and J usage is TRBJ1-6, with D perhaps TRBD1 (5 bases). V dropped 1 base and J dropped 3 bases, with 8 bases sitting between them. The CDR3 is 15 residues long. CDR1 and CDR2 (germline): SGHRS, YFSETQ. The CDR3 DNA sequence: TGCGCCAGCAGCTTGAGGGGATTCTATAATTCACCCCTCCACTTT. It encodes CASSLRGFYNSPLHF.

This clonotype was observed a handful of times. CDR3 DNA: TGTGCCAGCAGGACTCAACTGTCATATGGCTACACCTTC. This sequence encodes CASRTQLSYGYTF. V is TRBV2 and J is TRBJ1-2; D remains ambiguous. Trimming removed 6 bases from V and 5 bases from J, with 13 bases in between. This CDR3 has 13 amino acids. CDR1 and CDR2 from the germline V gene are SNHLY and FYNNEI.

For the CDR3, the DNA is TGTGCTAGTGGTTTGACCTCTAGGACAGGTTGGTCATACGAGCAGTACTTC. It yields the protein CASGLTSRTGWSYEQYF. This sequence joins TRBV12-5 and TRBJ2-7, with TRBD1 identical over 7 bases. Germline V gene lookup returns CDR1 LGHNT and CDR2 FRNRAP. J gave up 4 bases and V 2 bases, and 14 bases lay outside the gene matches. CDR3 length: 17 amino acids.

This clonotype turned up a few times. This chain uses TRBV2 with TRBJ1-1; 11 nucleotides align to TRBD1. J lost 4 bases, V lost 6 bases, and 10 bases had no gene match. This CDR3 has 16 residues. In germline, CDR1 is SNHLY, CDR2 FYNNEI. The CDR3 is CASRPGQGQGVTEAFF. The CDR3 DNA reads TGTGCCAGCAGACCTGGTCAGGGACAGGGGGTCACTGAAGCTTTCTTT.

This clonotype has just a few counts. DNA for the CDR3: TGTGCCAGCAGCCCCCGGGGGGGGGCGGATAGGACTGAAGCTTTCTTT. It encodes CASSPRGGADRTEAFF. The chain combines TRBV9 with TRBJ1-1; possibly TRBD1 for D (6 bases). The CDR3 is made up of 16 amino acids. Germline values: CDR1 SGDLS, CDR2 YYNGEE. Trimming pared 4 bases from V and 5 bases from J, leaving 21 bases between.

The gene calls are TRBV7-2 and TRBJ2-1; weak D call: TRBD2 (5 bases). CDR3 length equals 14 residues. Germline CDR1 SGHTA, CDR2 FQGNSA. Between the trimmed V and J ends, which lost 5 bases and 7 bases, there was a span of 15 bases. The CDR3 coding sequence is TGTGCCAGCAGCCGCTGGACGGGGATTAATGAGCAGTTCTTC. This encodes CASSRWTGINEQFF.

This clonotype was counted ten times or more. J is TRBJ1-3 and V is TRBV20-1; D unresolved. This CDR3 comprises 16 residues. Trimming took off 5 bases at V and 4 bases at J, with 21 bases between the two ends. Germline V gives CDR1 DFQATT, CDR2 SNEGSKA (reference sequence). The CDR3 bases are TGCAGTGCTGAACTCCGGGCCGAGACTCCCGGAAACACCATATATTTT. Translation: CSAELRAETPGNTIYF.

There are a few counts of this clonotype. The V and J genes are TRBV25-1 and TRBJ1-2; D remains unclear. The CDR3 has 11 amino acids. The V gene's germline CDR1 is MGHDK and CDR2 SYGVNS. The V end lost 7 bases, the J end lost 3 bases, and 6 bases lay between the germline ends. As DNA, the CDR3 is TGTGCCAGCACAGGAGACTATGGCTACACCTTC. Amino acids: CASTGDYGYTF.

This sequence joins TRBV19 and TRBJ2-5; D possibly uses TRBD1 or TRBD2 (6 bases each). The germline CDR1 and CDR2 sequences are LNHDA and SQIVND (reference sequence). The CDR3 is 14 amino acids. Trimming left V 3 bases short and J 5 bases short, with 13 bases between. CDR3 loop: CASSIVGGPETQYF. The CDR3 bases are TGTGCCAGTAGTATCGTCGGGGGCCCGGAGACCCAGTACTTC. Variable domain in full (rest from reference TRBV19 and TRBJ2-5): DGGITQSPKYLFRKEGQNVTLSCEQNLNHDAMYWYRQDPGQGLRLIYYSQIVNDFQKGDIAEGYSVSREKKESFPLTVTSAQKNPTAFYLCASSIVGGPETQYFGPGTRLLVL.

In this sample, this clonotype turned up many times. The chain couples TRBV19 to TRBJ1-4; D gene unclear. This CDR3 region has 12 residues. The germline V gene has CDR1 LNHDA and CDR2 SQIVND (reference sequence). Trimming removed 7 bases from V and 8 bases from J, with 11 bases in between. As DNA, the CDR3 is TGTGCCAGTACCCTGGCGGGGGAAAAACTGTTTTTT. Translated, it gives CASTLAGEKLFF.

The chain is built from TRBV29-1 and TRBJ2-5, with 9 bases matching TRBD1. Germline-derived CDR1 and CDR2 are SQVTM and ANQGSEA. Germline trimming cut 6 bases from V and 5 bases from J; bases unmatched to any gene: 10. The CDR3 consists of 14 residues. The chain's CDR3 is CSVRTGAIRETQYF. Here the CDR3 DNA reads TGCAGCGTGAGGACAGGGGCGATTCGGGAGACCCAGTACTTC.

CDR3 coding DNA: TGCAGCGTTTTCCCGGGACAGGGCCACGAGCAGTACTTC. Its translation: CSVFPGQGHEQYF. The V and J genes are TRBV29-1 and TRBJ2-7; 9 bases map to TRBD1. With 5 bases clipped from V and 5 bases from J, the junction kept 7 bases outside the gene matches. Germline assignment: CDR1 SQVTM and CDR2 ANQGSEA. The CDR3 loop spans 13 amino acids.

The chain joins TRBV20-1 to TRBJ2-5; 12 bases are shared with TRBD2. The CDR3 sequence is 15 residues long. V lost 6 bases and J lost 2; bases outside the gene matches: 7. The germline V gene has CDR1 DFQATT and CDR2 SNEGSKA (reference sequence). CDR3 loop: CSAKGLAGSQETQYF. CDR3 bases: TGCAGTGCCAAAGGACTAGCGGGGTCTCAAGAGACCCAGTACTTC.

This clonotype was seen ten or more times. The chain links TRBV10-3 to TRBJ2-3, with 8 bases matching TRBD1. V trimming: 3 bases; J trimming: 1 base; junction bases outside the gene matches: 3. The CDR3 runs to 15 residues. Germline CDR1 is ENHRY and CDR2 is SYGVKD. The CDR3 protein is CAISEMGQGTDTQYF. The CDR3 DNA reads as TGTGCCATCAGTGAAATGGGACAGGGCACAGATACGCAGTATTTT.

V is TRBV9 and J is TRBJ2-7; 8 bases are shared with TRBD1. Germline V lookup: CDR1 SGDLS, CDR2 YYNGEE. V gave up 0 bases and J gave up 3 bases; unmatched junction bases: 2. The CDR3 runs 14 residues. The CDR3 reads CASSVGTGNYEQYF. Written as DNA, the CDR3 is TGTGCCAGCAGCGTAGGGACAGGGAACTACGAGCAGTACTTC.

This clonotype has only a few counts. This chain links TRBV12-3 or TRBV12-4 with TRBJ2-1, with TRBD2 identical over 11 bases. V shed 5 bases and J 4 bases; nucleotides not matched to a gene: 4. This CDR3 is built from 15 residues. The CDR3 DNA follows: TGTGCCAGCAGTCCCAGACTAGCGGGATACAATGAGCAGTTCTTC. It yields the protein CASSPRLAGYNEQFF.

The chain has TRBV6-5 and TRBJ1-6; D call uncertain. Trimming removed 2 bases at V and 7 bases at J, with 9 bases between. The CDR3 spans 14 residues. The germline V gene encodes CDR1 MNHEY and CDR2 SVGAGI. CDR3 nucleotide sequence: TGTGCCAGCAGTTACGGACTCTGGAATTCACCCCTCCACTTT. This encodes CASSYGLWNSPLHF.

The chain combines TRBV20-1 with TRBJ2-3; 13 bases agree with TRBD2. The CDR3 is 15 residues long. Germline lookup yields CDR1 DFQATT and CDR2 SNEGSKA (reference sequence). Trimming removed 6 bases from V and 4 bases from J; junction bases left unmatched: 7. In DNA, the CDR3 is TGCAGTGCACGCACTAGCGGGAGGGAGGCAGATACGCAGTATTTT. Amino acids: CSARTSGREADTQYF.

This clonotype was detected a few times. The J gene is TRBJ1-2, the V gene TRBV7-9, with unresolved D. Germline lookup yields CDR1 SEHNR and CDR2 FQNEAQ (reference sequence). The CDR3 runs to 11 residues. V was cut by 10 bases and J by 2 bases, with 8 bases left in between. CDR3 sequence reads: CATELNYGYTF. The CDR3 bases are TGTGCCACCGAGTTAAACTATGGCTACACCTTC.